The 18 T cell receptor beta chains in this list originate from one sample, sequenced in a study of relationships among human T cell subsets. Semiquantitative ARM-PCR amplified T cell receptor alpha and beta CDR3 regions from mRNA. Tagged nested gene-specific primers were used first, then communal superprimers amplified exponentially. TCRdb re-called the multiplex PCR reads through MiXCR, storing one row per CDR3 protein. The table records about 4,000 distinct CDR3 sequences, roughly 51% of them present only once. Anti-CD294 bead selection, following depletion of CD4+CD56+ natural killer T cells, yielded the Th2 cells. Sequenced: CD4+ Th2 cells sorted from blood. Source of these receptors: a man in his forties in good health.

The V and J genes are TRBV12-3 or TRBV12-4 and TRBJ2-4, with D unclear. The V end was cut by 7 bases, the J end by 0 bases, with 13 bases between. This CDR3 has 15 amino acids. CDR3 region: CASKIGGVAKNIQYF. The DNA for the CDR3 is TGTGCCAGCAAAATTGGTGGGGTAGCCAAAAACATTCAGTACTTC.

This sequence joins TRBV5-6 and TRBJ2-4; 11 bases align to TRBD2. Germline CDR1 is SGHDT and CDR2 is YYEEEE. V shed 1 base and J 3 bases; nucleotides not matched to a gene: 0. The CDR3 is 15 residues long. Written as DNA, the CDR3 is TGTGCCAGCAGCTTGACTAGCGGGGGCAAAAACATTCAGTACTTC. Protein sequence: CASSLTSGGKNIQYF.

CDR3 coding DNA: TGTGCCAGCAGTTACTGGACTAAGAAAGAGACCCAGTACTTC. Its translation: CASSYWTKKETQYF. The rearrangement joins TRBV6-2 or TRBV6-3 to TRBJ2-5; tentative D call: TRBD2 (6 bases). Germline V gene lookup returns CDR1 MNHEY and CDR2 SVGEGT. The CDR3 totals 14 residues. V dropped 1 base and J dropped 3 bases, with 9 bases sitting between them.

This clonotype showed up just a few times. The rearrangement uses TRBV6-1 and TRBJ1-1; a possible D gene is TRBD1 (5 bases). The CDR3 consists of 13 residues. CDR1 is MNHNS, CDR2 SASEGT, per germline. The V end lost 6 bases, the J end lost 0 bases, and 8 bases lay between the germline ends. In nucleotides, the CDR3 is TGTGCCAGCAGGAGGGGTCTGAACACTGAAGCTTTCTTT. Its protein is CASRRGLNTEAFF.

This clonotype was counted between two and nine times. V usage is TRBV29-1 and J usage is TRBJ1-2; D might be TRBD1 (5 bases). The germline V gene has CDR1 SQVTM and CDR2 ANQGSEA. The CDR3 runs to 13 residues. Trimming removed 1 base from V and 2 bases from J, with 8 bases in between. The CDR3 DNA reads TGCAGCGTTGAAGTGGGGCAGAACTATGGCTACACCTTC. Protein product: CSVEVGQNYGYTF. The whole variable domain, remainder taken from reference TRBV29-1 and TRBJ1-2, is SAVISQKPSRDICQRGTSLTIQCQVDSQVTMMFWYRQQPGQSLTLIATANQGSEATYESGFVIDKFPISRPNLTFSTLTVSNMSPEDSSIYLCSVEVGQNYGYTFGSGTRLTVV.

This chain links TRBV12-3 or TRBV12-4 with TRBJ1-5; no clear D gene. The V gene lost 5 bases and the J gene lost 3 bases, with 17 bases spanning the gap. The CDR3 consists of 16 residues. The CDR3 spells CASSTLPRQPNQPQHF. CDR3 DNA sequence: TGTGCCAGCAGTACCCTCCCCCGCCAACCCAATCAGCCCCAGCATTTT.

The chain is built from TRBV7-3 and TRBJ2-7; tentative D call: TRBD1 (7 bases). CDR1 is SGHTA and CDR2 is FQGTGA in the germline V gene. The CDR3 extends over 12 amino acids. The V end was cut by 5 bases, the J end by 4 bases, with 9 bases between. This chain's CDR3 is CASSPGGYEQYF. In nucleotides, the CDR3 is TGTGCCAGCAGCCCAGGGGGGTACGAGCAGTACTTC.

The rearrangement joins TRBV11-2 to TRBJ2-3; 7 bases are shared with TRBD2. J gave up 7 bases and V 5 bases, and 6 bases lay outside the gene matches. The CDR3 is 13 residues long. The germline V gene encodes CDR1 SGHAT and CDR2 FQNNGV. CDR3 residues: CASSQGRGYTQYF. As DNA, the CDR3 is TGTGCCAGCAGCCAAGGGAGGGGCTATACGCAGTATTTT. The full variable domain, with the rest looked up from reference TRBV11-2 and TRBJ2-3, is EAGVAQSPRYKIIEKRQSVAFWCNPISGHATLYWYQQILGQGPKLLIQFQNNGVVDDSQLPKDRFSAERLKGVDSTLKIQPAKLEDSAVYLCASSQGRGYTQYFGPGTRLTVL.

The chain recombines TRBV7-9 with TRBJ1-1; D is unresolved. CDR1 and CDR2 from the germline V gene are SEHNR and FQNEAQ (reference sequence). This CDR3 comprises 14 residues. Trimming removed 2 bases from V and 1 base from J, with 8 bases in between. This chain's CDR3 is CASSLRTANTEAFF. The CDR3 DNA reads as TGTGCCAGCAGCTTACGGACCGCGAACACTGAAGCTTTCTTT.

This clonotype was observed a handful of times. This sequence joins TRBV20-1 and TRBJ2-7; TRBD2 might be the D (6 bases). The CDR3 is made up of 14 amino acids. V was pared by 5 bases and J by 5 bases, with 19 bases between. The germline gives CDR1 DFQATT, CDR2 SNEGSKA (reference sequence). The CDR3 bases are TGCAGTGCTCTAATAGCGGTTACGCGGGACGAGCAGTACTTC. Its protein product is CSALIAVTRDEQYF.

The gene calls are TRBV20-1 and TRBJ1-1; D ambiguous. Per the germline V gene, CDR1 is DFQATT and CDR2 is SNEGSKA (reference sequence). This CDR3 has 12 residues. V was clipped by 5 bases and J by 3 bases, with 10 bases between them. The CDR3 sequence is CSAPQRYTEAFF. In DNA, the CDR3 is TGCAGTGCTCCGCAACGGTACACTGAAGCTTTCTTT.

The V and J genes are TRBV7-2 and TRBJ2-5; D is undetermined. This CDR3 comprises 15 residues. The V end lost 5 bases, the J end lost 1 base, and 14 bases lay between the germline ends. The V gene's germline CDR1 is SGHTA and CDR2 FQGNSA. The CDR3 nucleotides read TGTGCCAGCAGCACAATTTGGGGATCCCAAGAGACCCAGTACTTC. Translating gives CASSTIWGSQETQYF.

This clonotype showed up just a few times. This chain uses TRBV29-1 with TRBJ1-2, with D possibly TRBD1 on 6 matching bases. V was cut by 4 bases and J by 4 bases, with 7 bases left in between. In germline, CDR1 is SQVTM, CDR2 ANQGSEA. CDR3 size: 11 residues. In DNA form, the CDR3 reads TGCAGCGTTGTACAGGGCTATGGCTACACCTTC. Its protein product is CSVVQGYGYTF. The variable domain in full, completed from reference TRBV29-1 and TRBJ1-2, reads SAVISQKPSRDICQRGTSLTIQCQVDSQVTMMFWYRQQPGQSLTLIATANQGSEATYESGFVIDKFPISRPNLTFSTLTVSNMSPEDSSIYLCSVVQGYGYTFGSGTRLTVV.

The chain employs TRBV7-9 and TRBJ2-1; 7 bases agree with TRBD1. CDR1 and CDR2 from the germline V gene are SEHNR and FQNEAQ (reference sequence). With 2 bases clipped from V and 8 bases from J, the junction kept 0 bases outside the gene matches. This CDR3 is 12 amino acids long. The CDR3 bases are TGTGCCAGCAGCTTACAGGGGGATGAGCAGTTCTTC. Amino acid sequence: CASSLQGDEQFF.

DNA of the CDR3: TGCGCCAGCAGCCAAGCACGGGGGCATCAGCCCCAGCATTTT. Translated, it gives CASSQARGHQPQHF. The rearrangement uses TRBV4-1 and TRBJ1-5, with a weak D call TRBD1 (6 bases). Between the trimmed V and J ends, which lost 1 base and 5 bases, there was a span of 9 bases. CDR3 length equals 14 residues. The germline V gene has CDR1 MGHRA and CDR2 YSYEKL.

The genes are TRBV29-1 and TRBJ2-1; TRBD1 aligns across 7 bases. V was pared by 4 bases and J by 9 bases, with 9 bases of the junction left unmatched. Germline lookup yields CDR1 SQVTM and CDR2 ANQGSEA. The CDR3 sequence is 13 residues long. This CDR3 is CSVGVTGIGEQFF. The CDR3 coding sequence is TGCAGCGTTGGTGTGACAGGGATTGGTGAGCAGTTCTTC.

This clonotype is large in the sample. This chain joins TRBV10-3 and TRBJ1-2; D might be TRBD1 (5 bases). With 0 bases removed from V and 3 bases from J, the gap between germline ends came to 11 bases. The CDR3 contains 15 residues. Germline V CDR1 and CDR2: ENHRY, SYGVKD. DNA for the CDR3: TGTGCCATCAGTGAGTCCCGGGACGCATACTATGGCTACACCTTC. This sequence encodes CAISESRDAYYGYTF.

This rearrangement joins TRBV27 to TRBJ2-7, with 12 bases lining up with TRBD1. Germline CDR1 and CDR2: MNHEY and SMNVEV (reference sequence). CDR3 length equals 15 residues. Trimming removed 5 bases from V and 7 bases from J; junction bases left unmatched: 9. Here the CDR3 DNA reads TGTGCCAGCAGTCCCCGGGACAGGGGGCGCGGGGAGCAGTACTTC. This encodes CASSPRDRGRGEQYF.